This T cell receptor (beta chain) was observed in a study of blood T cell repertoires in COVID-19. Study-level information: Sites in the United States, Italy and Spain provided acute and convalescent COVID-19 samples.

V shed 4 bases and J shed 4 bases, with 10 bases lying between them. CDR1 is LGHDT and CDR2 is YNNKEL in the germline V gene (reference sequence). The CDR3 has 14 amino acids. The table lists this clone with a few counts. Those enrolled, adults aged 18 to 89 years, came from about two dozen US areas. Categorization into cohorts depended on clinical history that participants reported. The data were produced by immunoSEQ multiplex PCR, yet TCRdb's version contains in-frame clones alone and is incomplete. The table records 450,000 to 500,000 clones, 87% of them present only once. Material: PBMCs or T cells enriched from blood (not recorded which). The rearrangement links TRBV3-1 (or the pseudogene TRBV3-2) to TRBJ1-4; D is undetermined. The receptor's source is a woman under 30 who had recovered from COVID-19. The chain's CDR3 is CASSPERYNEKLFF. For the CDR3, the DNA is TGTGCCAGCAGCCCCGAGAGGTATAATGAAAAACTGTTTTTT.